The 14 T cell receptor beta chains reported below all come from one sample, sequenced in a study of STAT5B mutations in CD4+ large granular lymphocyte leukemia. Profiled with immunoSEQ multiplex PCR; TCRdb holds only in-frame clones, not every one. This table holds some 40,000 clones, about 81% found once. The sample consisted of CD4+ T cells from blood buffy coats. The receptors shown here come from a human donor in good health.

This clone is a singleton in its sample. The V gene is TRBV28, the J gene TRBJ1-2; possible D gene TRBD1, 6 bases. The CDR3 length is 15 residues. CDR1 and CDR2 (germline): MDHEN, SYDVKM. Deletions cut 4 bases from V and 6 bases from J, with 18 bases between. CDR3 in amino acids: CASSSTGQSLDGYTF. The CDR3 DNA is TGTGCCAGCAGTTCCACCGGACAGTCCCTTGATGGCTACACCTTC.

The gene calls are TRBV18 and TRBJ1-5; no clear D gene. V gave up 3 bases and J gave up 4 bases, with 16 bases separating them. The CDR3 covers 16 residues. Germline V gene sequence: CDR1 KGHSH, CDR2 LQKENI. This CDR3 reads CASSPRESLDNQPQHF. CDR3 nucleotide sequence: TGTGCCAGCTCACCTAGGGAATCTCTAGATAATCAGCCCCAGCATTTT.

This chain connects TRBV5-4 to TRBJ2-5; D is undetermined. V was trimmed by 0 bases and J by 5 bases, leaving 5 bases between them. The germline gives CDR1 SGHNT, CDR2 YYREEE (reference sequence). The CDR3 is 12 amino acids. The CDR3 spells CASSLDWETQYF. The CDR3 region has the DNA TGTGCCAGCAGCTTGGACTGGGAGACCCAGTACTTC.

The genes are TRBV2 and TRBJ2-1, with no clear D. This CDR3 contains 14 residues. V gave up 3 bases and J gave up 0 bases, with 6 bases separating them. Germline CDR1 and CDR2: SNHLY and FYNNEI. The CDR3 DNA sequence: TGTGCCAGCAGTGATTCGGGCTCCTACAATGAGCAGTTCTTC. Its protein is CASSDSGSYNEQFF.

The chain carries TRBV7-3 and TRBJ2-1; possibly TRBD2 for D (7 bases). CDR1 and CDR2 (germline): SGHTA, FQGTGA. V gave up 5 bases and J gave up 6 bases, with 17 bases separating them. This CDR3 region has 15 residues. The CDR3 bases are TGTGCCAGCAGCCCTCAAAGGCGGGGGCTCAATGAGCAGTTCTTC. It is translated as CASSPQRRGLNEQFF.

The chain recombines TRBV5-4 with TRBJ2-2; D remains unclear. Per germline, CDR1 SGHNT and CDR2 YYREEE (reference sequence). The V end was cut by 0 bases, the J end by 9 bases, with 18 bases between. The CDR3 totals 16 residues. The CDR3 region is CASSLEVGRAHRELFF. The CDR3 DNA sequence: TGTGCCAGCAGCTTGGAAGTAGGTCGGGCCCACCGGGAGCTGTTTTTT.

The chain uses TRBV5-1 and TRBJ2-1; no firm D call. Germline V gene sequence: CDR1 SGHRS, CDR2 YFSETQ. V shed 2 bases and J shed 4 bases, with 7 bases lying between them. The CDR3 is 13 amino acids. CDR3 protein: CASSLGQYNEQFF. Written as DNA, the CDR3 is TGCGCCAGCAGCTTAGGTCAGTACAATGAGCAGTTCTTC.

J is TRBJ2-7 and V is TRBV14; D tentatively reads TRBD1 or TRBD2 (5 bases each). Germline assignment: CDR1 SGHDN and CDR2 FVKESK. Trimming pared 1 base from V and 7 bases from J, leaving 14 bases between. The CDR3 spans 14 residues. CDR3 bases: TGTGCCAGCAGCCAAGTTGGAAGGGACGGGGAGCAGTACTTC. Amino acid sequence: CASSQVGRDGEQYF.

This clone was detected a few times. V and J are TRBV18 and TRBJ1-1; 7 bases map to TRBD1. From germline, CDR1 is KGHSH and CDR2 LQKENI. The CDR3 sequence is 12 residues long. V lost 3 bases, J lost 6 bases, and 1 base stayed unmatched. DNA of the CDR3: TGTGCCAGCTCACCCGGACAGGCTGAAGCTTTCTTT. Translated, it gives CASSPGQAEAFF.

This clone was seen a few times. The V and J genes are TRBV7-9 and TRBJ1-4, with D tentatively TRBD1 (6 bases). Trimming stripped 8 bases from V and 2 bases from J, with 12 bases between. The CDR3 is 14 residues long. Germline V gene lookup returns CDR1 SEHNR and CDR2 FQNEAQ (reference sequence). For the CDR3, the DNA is TGTGCCAGCGGCAGGGACAACACTAATGAAAAACTGTTTTTT. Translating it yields CASGRDNTNEKLFF.

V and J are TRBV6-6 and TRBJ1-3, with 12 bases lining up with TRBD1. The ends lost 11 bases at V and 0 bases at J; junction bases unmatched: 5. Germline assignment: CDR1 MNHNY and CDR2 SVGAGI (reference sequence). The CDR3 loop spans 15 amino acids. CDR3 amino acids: CAGQGQGASGNTIYF. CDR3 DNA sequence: TGTGCCGGACAGGGACAGGGGGCCTCTGGAAACACCATATATTTT.

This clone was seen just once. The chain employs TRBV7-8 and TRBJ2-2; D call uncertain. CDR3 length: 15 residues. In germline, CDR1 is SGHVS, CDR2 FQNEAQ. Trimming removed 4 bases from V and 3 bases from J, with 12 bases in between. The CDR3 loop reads CASSSVGADTGELFF. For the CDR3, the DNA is TGTGCCAGCAGCTCGGTCGGTGCCGACACCGGGGAGCTGTTTTTT.

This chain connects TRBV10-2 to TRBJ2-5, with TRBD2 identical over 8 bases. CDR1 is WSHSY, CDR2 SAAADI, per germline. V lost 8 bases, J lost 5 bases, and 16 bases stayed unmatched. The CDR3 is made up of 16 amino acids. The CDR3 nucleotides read TGCGCCAGCTCGGTCACGGGTGCGGGAGGAAGGGAGACCCAGTACTTC. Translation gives CASSVTGAGGRETQYF.

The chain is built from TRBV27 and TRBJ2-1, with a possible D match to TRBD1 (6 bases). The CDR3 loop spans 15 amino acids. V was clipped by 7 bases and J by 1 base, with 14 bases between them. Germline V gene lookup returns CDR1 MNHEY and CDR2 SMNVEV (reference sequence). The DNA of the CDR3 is TGTGCCAGCAAGACAGGCGGGCCTTCCTACAATGAGCAGTTCTTC. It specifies CASKTGGPSYNEQFF.